The rows below give T cell receptor beta chains drawn from one sample of a study of cytomegalovirus exposure and HLA in healthy donors. Profiled with immunoSEQ multiplex PCR; TCRdb holds only in-frame clones, not every one. The table shows roughly 160,000 clones, with around 80% occurring only once. The sequenced material came from PBMCs. All receptors come from a male donor in good health and CMV-seronegative. Both conserved end residues are part of each CDR3. Each record gives: J gene, D gene, clone size, V gene, CDR3 protein, CDR3 DNA. A D gene is named only where the DNA matches it firmly. Some rows mark clone size as missing; the rest say once, few, many or name a class of expanded clone.

>TRBJ1-1|.|.|TRBV9
CASSRWQGQANTEAFF
TGTGCCAGCAGTCGGTGGCAGGGGCAGGCGAACACTGAAGCTTTCTTT
>TRBJ1-1|.|.|TRBV6-6
CASIPTQGSGTEAFF
TGTGCCAGCATCCCTACCCAGGGATCCGGCACTGAAGCTTTCTTT
>TRBJ1-1|.|.|TRBV7-6
CASSLNRGEAFF
TGTGCCAGCAGCTTGAATCGCGGGGAAGCTTTCTTT
>TRBJ2-3|.|.|TRBV6-1
CASSEMQGTDRRTQYF
TGTGCCAGCAGTGAAATGCAGGGGACGGACCGTCGGACGCAGTATTTT
>TRBJ1-2|TRBD1|few|TRBV7-8
CASSLVEPGTAGGYTF
TGTGCCAGCAGCTTAGTCGAACCCGGGACAGCCGGCGGCTACACCTTC
>TRBJ1-1|TRBD1|.|TRBV28
CASSTSGTGGPEAFF
TGTGCCAGCAGTACCTCCGGGACAGGGGGCCCTGAAGCTTTCTTT
>TRBJ2-4|TRBD1|.|TRBV7-2
CAGSFTGGVPNIQYF
TGTGCCGGCAGCTTCACAGGGGGCGTACCAAACATTCAGTACTTC
>TRBJ1-2|TRBD1|.|TRBV5-8
CASSLSDRGPEGGYTF
TGTGCCAGCAGCTTGTCGGACAGGGGACCCGAGGGCGGCTACACCTTC
>TRBJ1-5|.|.|TRBV4-1
CASSQLTNQPQHF
TGCGCCAGCAGCCAGCTCACAAATCAGCCCCAGCATTTT
>TRBJ1-1|TRBD1|.|TRBV5-1
CASSPQGALFSTEAFF
TGCGCCAGCAGCCCACAGGGGGCTCTTTTTAGCACTGAAGCTTTCTTT
>TRBJ2-6|.|few|TRBV7-8
CASSTPGRSRISGANVLTF
TGTGCCAGCAGCACCCCAGGCAGGTCCAGGATATCTGGGGCCAACGTCCTGACTTTC
>TRBJ1-2|TRBD1|.|TRBV27
CASSPDRGHNYGYTF
TGTGCCAGCAGTCCCGACAGGGGGCACAACTATGGCTACACCTTC
>TRBJ1-3|.|.|TRBV6-6
CASRSGPSGNTIYF
TGTGCCAGCAGGTCAGGGCCATCTGGAAACACCATATATTTT
>TRBJ2-1|TRBD2|few|TRBV9
CASSVGLAGSSYNEQFF
TGTGCCAGCAGCGTAGGGCTAGCGGGGAGCTCCTACAATGAGCAGTTCTTC
>TRBJ2-5|.|.|TRBV5-4
CASSFGVRETQYF
TGTGCCAGCAGCTTCGGGGTCCGGGAGACCCAGTACTTC
>TRBJ2-5|.|few|TRBV14
CASSQVGAGSETQYF
TGTGCCAGCAGCCAAGTGGGGGCGGGTTCGGAGACCCAGTACTTC
>TRBJ2-7|TRBD1|.|TRBV27
CASSSLDRVLYEQYF
TGTGCCAGCAGTTCACTTGACAGGGTCCTCTACGAGCAGTACTTC
>TRBJ1-2|.|.|TRBV19
CASSIDRNYGYTF
TGTGCCAGTAGTATTGACAGGAACTATGGCTACACCTTC